Sequencing of this T cell receptor beta chain was carried out in a study of shared clonotypes between healthy human individuals. At the level of the study: CD8 memory received one plate per donor, CD8 naive two, CD4 memory three and CD4 naive three. Notes on the study in general: The represented genetic and exposure-history diversity was limited by the small number of donors.

As to this clone: Its specificity is not known.

Trimming cost V 1 base and J 5 bases, with 15 bases left between them. Germline loops: CDR1 MGHRA, CDR2 YSYEKL. CDR3 length: 16 residues. Each sample came from a Caucasian adult donor living in Nashville, Tennessee. Assay used: immunoSEQ multiplex PCR; TCRdb lists only in-frame clones, some missing. The repertoire has more than 2 million clones, 90% to 95% of them found once; the top ten carry about 0.13%. Material: naive CD4+ T cells sorted from blood. Subset indicated: CD45RA+ positively selected. The chain uses TRBV4-1 and TRBJ2-1; weak D call: TRBD2 (7 bases). This clonotype was obtained from a young man in good health. The CDR3 region is CASSQAKQGGDNEQFF. In DNA form, the CDR3 reads TGCGCCAGCAGCCAAGCGAAACAGGGAGGGGACAATGAGCAGTTCTTC.